The source of this T cell receptor beta chain is a study of blood T cell repertoires in COVID-19. Germline V gene lookup returns CDR1 MNHNS and CDR2 SASEGT. The CDR3 consists of 14 residues. Trimming took 5 bases from V and 6 from J, leaving 14 bases between them. Assay: immunoSEQ multiplex PCR; the TCRdb copy retains only in-frame clones and omits some. Found here are 80,000 or so clones, around 80% of them singletons; the top ten hold 15% to 17%. The gene calls are TRBV6-1 and TRBJ1-5; TRBD1 is a possible D gene (5 bases). The origin of this receptor is a woman older than 75 with acute or convalescent COVID-19. Sequenced: peripheral blood. DNA for the CDR3: TGTGCCAGCAGTATCCAGGGTATGAGTCAGCCCCAGCATTTT. This sequence encodes CASSIQGMSQPQHF.